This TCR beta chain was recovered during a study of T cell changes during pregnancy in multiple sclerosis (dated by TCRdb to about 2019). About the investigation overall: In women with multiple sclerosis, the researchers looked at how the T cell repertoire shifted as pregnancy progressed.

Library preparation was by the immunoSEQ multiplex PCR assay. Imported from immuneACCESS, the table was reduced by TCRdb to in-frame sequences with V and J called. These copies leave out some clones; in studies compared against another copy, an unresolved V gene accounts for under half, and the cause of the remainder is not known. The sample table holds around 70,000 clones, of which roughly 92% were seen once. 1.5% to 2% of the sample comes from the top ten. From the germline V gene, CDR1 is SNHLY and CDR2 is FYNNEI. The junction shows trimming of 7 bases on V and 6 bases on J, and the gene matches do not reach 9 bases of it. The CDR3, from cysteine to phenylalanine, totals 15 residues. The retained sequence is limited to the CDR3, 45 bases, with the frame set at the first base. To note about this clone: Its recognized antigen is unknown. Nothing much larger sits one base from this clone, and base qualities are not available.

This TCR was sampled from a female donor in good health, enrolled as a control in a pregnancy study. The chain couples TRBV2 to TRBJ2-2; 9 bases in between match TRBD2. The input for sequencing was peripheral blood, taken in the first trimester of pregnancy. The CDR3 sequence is CASTLLAGTSGELFF. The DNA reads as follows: TGTGCCAGCACCCTCCTAGCGGGGACGTCCGGGGAGCTGTTTTTT.